The text below deals with one T cell receptor beta chain. Deep was the level used in running the assay. Sequenced by immunoSEQ multiplex PCR; TCRdb stores in-frame clones only, minus some. The sample carries millions of clones, over 85% recorded once. Germline V lookup: CDR1 SGHTA, CDR2 FQGNSA. The CDR3 length is 16 residues. V was pared by 5 bases and J by 0 bases, with 6 bases of the junction left unmatched. There were only Caucasian adults among the donors, and all lived in Nashville, Tennessee. This sample stems from a study of shared clonotypes between healthy human individuals. Material: naive CD4+ T cells sorted from blood. Noted subset: CD45RA+ positively selected. The chain links TRBV7-2 to TRBJ2-4; 8 nucleotides line up with TRBD2. The receptor was isolated from a young man in good health. This chain's CDR3 is CASSRTSGLAKNIQYF. As DNA, the CDR3 is TGTGCCAGCAGCCGAACTAGCGGTCTAGCCAAAAACATTCAGTACTTC.